This entry concerns a single T cell receptor (beta chain). The sample is drawn from a study of PD-1 blockade in classical Hodgkin lymphoma. This CDR3 region has 18 residues. V lost 1 base, J lost 0 bases, and 6 bases stayed unmatched. Germline CDR1 is SEHNR and CDR2 is FQNEAQ (reference sequence). Every single patient, without exception, relapsed after autologous stem cell transplantation, and brentuximab vedotin exposure varied. Profiling relied on immunoSEQ multiplex PCR, and the TCRdb table lists in-frame clones only, not all of them. The data contain tens of thousands of clones, about two thirds of them singletons.

The chain links TRBV7-9 to TRBJ2-6; 7 nucleotides agree with TRBD2. The clonotype originates from a human donor with classical Hodgkin lymphoma. Sequencing used peripheral blood mononuclear cells (PBMCs), obtained before the second cycle of nivolumab. For the CDR3, the DNA is TGTGCCAGCAGCTTAGAACGAGCGGGAATCTCTGGGGCCAACGTCCTGACTTTC. Amino acids: CASSLERAGISGANVLTF.